What follows are 20 T cell receptor beta chains derived from one specimen sequenced in a study of spatial heterogeneity in lung cancer. TCRdb re-derived calls from the 5' RACE reads in MiXCR, one entry per CDR3 protein. Here the sample spans tens of thousands of distinct CDR3 sequences, about 12% being singletons. Regarding time point: sample taken at primary tumor resection. Without sorting, whole RNA was sequenced from tumor, nontumor lung or frozen PBMC. The specimen was PBMCs, collected at surgery. These TCRs come from a female donor with early-stage non-small cell lung cancer.

A few counts support this clonotype. The chain employs TRBV9 and TRBJ2-2; D is undetermined. Germline CDR1 reads SGDLS; CDR2 reads YYNGEE. CDR3 length equals 12 residues. V shed 0 bases and J shed 8 bases, with 5 bases lying between them. The CDR3 DNA reads TGTGCCAGCAGCGTAGAGAAGGGGGAGCTGTTTTTT. Translation gives CASSVEKGELFF.

For this clonotype: A read error may account for a junction end that differs from germline. The chain has TRBV5-5 and TRBJ2-5, with a possible D match to TRBD2 (7 bases). CDR3 length: 17 residues. CDR1 is SGHKS, CDR2 YYEKEE, per germline (reference sequence). The CDR3 here is CASSITAGDYGKEIQYF. In DNA form, the CDR3 reads TGTGCCAGCAGCATCACCGCAGGGGACTATGGAAAAGAGATCCAGTACTTC.

This clonotype was seen repeatedly, ten times or more. The genes are TRBV9 and TRBJ2-1; 8 nucleotides align to TRBD2. Germline V gene data show CDR1 as SGDLS and CDR2 as YYNGEE. Losses at the gene ends were 0 bases for V and 3 bases for J; bases not matched to a gene: 2. This CDR3 has 15 amino acids. This CDR3 is CASSVASGYYNEQFF. Written as DNA, the CDR3 is TGTGCCAGCAGCGTAGCTAGCGGGTACTACAATGAGCAGTTCTTC.

This clonotype was found a few times. The gene calls are TRBV28 and TRBJ2-7; D remains ambiguous. Germline CDR1 and CDR2: MDHEN and SYDVKM. Deletions cut 3 bases from V and 0 bases from J, with 9 bases between. The CDR3 totals 14 residues. The CDR3 region is CASSFSSSSYEQYF. The CDR3 coding sequence is TGTGCCAGCAGTTTTAGCAGTAGCTCCTACGAGCAGTACTTC.

V is TRBV25-1 and J is TRBJ2-1; D may be TRBD2 (5 bases). CDR1 is MGHDK and CDR2 is SYGVNS in the germline V gene. Trimming took 4 bases from V and 0 from J, leaving 10 bases between them. The CDR3 loop spans 15 amino acids. The chain's CDR3 is CASSAGLLSYNEQFF. As DNA, the CDR3 is TGTGCCAGCAGTGCTGGACTCCTCTCCTACAATGAGCAGTTCTTC.

The table lists this clonotype with a few counts. J is TRBJ2-7 and V is TRBV7-9, with 7 bases identical to TRBD2. With V trimmed by 5 bases and J by 7 bases, 5 bases remained unmatched. CDR1 and CDR2 from the germline V gene are SEHNR and FQNEAQ (reference sequence). The CDR3 sequence is 12 residues long. CDR3 DNA: TGTGCCAGCAGCCTGGGAGGGAGGGAGCAGTACTTC. Protein: CASSLGGREQYF.

This clonotype was seen many times. The chain is built from TRBV18 and TRBJ2-3, with D possibly being TRBD1 (5 bases). The CDR3 is 16 residues long. With 5 bases removed from V and 0 bases from J, the gap between germline ends came to 15 bases. Germline lookup yields CDR1 KGHSH and CDR2 LQKENI. The CDR3 DNA reads TGTGCCAGCTCATACCAGGGCCAGTTCAGCACAGATACGCAGTATTTT. Translated: CASSYQGQFSTDTQYF. Drawing the rest from reference TRBV18 and TRBJ2-3, the complete variable domain is NAGVMQNPRHLVRRRGQEARLRCSPMKGHSHVYWYRQLPEEGLKFMVYLQKENIIDESGMPKERFSAEFPKEGPSILRIQQVVRGDSAAYFCASSYQGQFSTDTQYFGPGTRLTVL.

The chain has TRBV28 and TRBJ1-1, with TRBD1 as a possible D gene (5 bases). From germline, CDR1 is MDHEN and CDR2 SYDVKM. This CDR3 spans 10 amino acids. V was trimmed by 7 bases and J by 8 bases, leaving 8 bases between them. In nucleotides, the CDR3 is TGTGCCAGCACTGACAGAGAAGCTTTCTTT. Its translation: CASTDREAFF. Combining the CDR3 with reference TRBV28 and TRBJ1-1 gives the whole variable domain DVKVTQSSRYLVKRTGEKVFLECVQDMDHENMFWYRQDPGLGLRLIYFSYDVKMKEKGDIPEGYSVSREKKERFSLILESASTNQTSMYLCASTDREAFFGQGTRLTVV.

This chain connects TRBV16 to TRBJ1-4; maybe TRBD1 (6 bases). The CDR3 consists of 13 residues. The V end was cut by 4 bases, the J end by 5 bases, with 8 bases between. CDR1 KGHSY and CDR2 FQNENV come from the germline V gene. The CDR3 DNA is TGTGCCAGCAGCCGGACAGTGAATGAAAAACTGTTTTTT. It specifies CASSRTVNEKLFF.

This clonotype has at least ten counts. This chain joins TRBV28 and TRBJ1-2; tentative D call: TRBD1 (5 bases). V was cut by 3 bases and J by 1 base, with 9 bases left in between. Per the germline V gene, CDR1 is MDHEN and CDR2 is SYDVKM. The CDR3 is 14 residues long. CDR3 residues: CASSLSRVNYGYTF. The CDR3 nucleotides read TGTGCCAGCAGTTTGTCCAGGGTTAACTATGGCTACACCTTC.

The chain is built from TRBV4-2 and TRBJ2-5; 7 bases line up with TRBD1. J lost 5 bases, V lost 1 base, and 13 bases had no gene match. The CDR3 runs 17 residues. CDR1 and CDR2 from the germline V gene are LGHNA and YNFKEQ. The CDR3 protein is CASSQGRTGRRRETQYF. DNA of the CDR3: TGTGCCAGCAGCCAAGGGAGGACAGGCAGGAGGCGTGAGACCCAGTACTTC.

This chain links TRBV27 with TRBJ2-7, with D tentatively TRBD2 (7 bases). Trimming cost V 6 bases and J 9 bases, with 18 bases left between them. CDR3 length: 13 amino acids. Germline V gene lookup returns CDR1 MNHEY and CDR2 SMNVEV (reference sequence). The DNA of the CDR3 is TGTGCCAGCAGGGTAGGAGGGGGGGAAAGGCAGTACTTC. Protein: CASRVGGGERQYF.

This clonotype has a count of ten or more. The chain has TRBV6-6 and TRBJ1-2; D is possibly TRBD1 (5 bases). The CDR3 totals 15 residues. V gave up 5 bases and J gave up 7 bases, with 20 bases separating them. Germline values: CDR1 MNHNY, CDR2 SVGAGI (reference sequence). The CDR3 DNA sequence: TGTGCCAGCAGTATTCCCCGGGACGGCCTGGGTGGCTACACCTTC. Its protein product is CASSIPRDGLGGYTF.

This clonotype has a handful of counts. This sequence joins TRBV7-9 and TRBJ2-3; 10 nucleotides line up with TRBD1. Germline V gene lookup returns CDR1 SEHNR and CDR2 FQNEAQ (reference sequence). Trimming at V came to 1 base and at J to 3 bases, leaving 1 base not matched to a gene. The CDR3 is 15 amino acids. Here the CDR3 reads CASSLGQGATDTQYF. The CDR3, as DNA: TGTGCCAGCAGCTTAGGACAGGGGGCTACAGATACGCAGTATTTT.

This clonotype was seen many times. The conserved phenylalanine or tryptophan is not found at the CDR3 terminus, so this likely reflects a read error. The DNA is left out, because the CDR3 cannot be placed on it with certainty; the CDR3 is given as TCRdb lists it. The chain is built from TRBV5-1 and TRBJ1-3; the table assigns TRBD1, which was not confirmed against the DNA. Germline V lookup: CDR1 SGHRS, CDR2 YFSETQ. The CDR3 length equals 9 residues, ends included. CDR3 sequence: CASSPGPGR.

This clonotype was seen a handful of times. The rearrangement links TRBV7-9 to TRBJ1-1; D is undetermined. Trimming removed 5 bases from V and 1 base from J, with 8 bases in between. Germline-derived CDR1 and CDR2 are SEHNR and FQNEAQ (reference sequence). There are 13 residues in the CDR3. CDR3 loop: CASSRTANTEAFF. The CDR3 nucleotides are TGTGCCAGCAGCCGGACGGCGAACACTGAAGCTTTCTTT.

In its sample, this clonotype was seen a few times. The V and J genes are TRBV5-5 and TRBJ2-2; TRBD2 is a possible D gene (6 bases). The germline V gene has CDR1 SGHKS and CDR2 YYEKEE (reference sequence). CDR3 length: 14 residues. The germline V and J ends were trimmed by 3 bases and 8 bases, with 14 bases remaining between them. The CDR3 reads CASSWGDVGGELFF. In nucleotides, the CDR3 is TGTGCCAGCAGCTGGGGGGACGTAGGAGGGGAGCTGTTTTTT. Using reference TRBV5-5 and TRBJ2-2 for the parts outside the CDR3, the full variable domain is DAGVTQSPTHLIKTRGQQVTLRCSPISGHKSVSWYQQVLGQGPQFIFQYYEKEERGRGNFPDRFSARQFPNYSSELNVNALLLGDSALYLCASSWGDVGGELFFGEGSRLTVL.

This clonotype was counted only a few times. The gene calls are TRBV20-1 and TRBJ2-7; 9 bases agree with TRBD2. This CDR3 contains 14 residues. Germline CDR1 and CDR2: DFQATT and SNEGSKA (reference sequence). The trim removed 3 bases at V and 7 bases at J, leaving 10 bases unmatched. The chain's CDR3 is CSASNPSGVGEQYF. In DNA, the CDR3 is TGCAGTGCTAGCAATCCTAGCGGGGTCGGAGAGCAGTACTTC.

V is TRBV20-1 and J is TRBJ2-7, with 7 bases fitting TRBD2. The J segment lost 3 bases and the V segment lost 3 bases, leaving 11 bases of the junction unmatched. This CDR3 region has 15 residues. CDR1 is DFQATT and CDR2 is SNEGSKA in the germline V gene (reference sequence). CDR3 region: CSARPDPSGNYEQYF. As DNA, the CDR3 is TGCAGTGCTAGGCCTGACCCTAGCGGTAACTACGAGCAGTACTTC.

The V call is TRBV5-5, the J call TRBJ1-6, with D perhaps matching TRBD1 (6 bases). The V and J ends lost 4 bases and 13 bases respectively, with 15 bases between them. The CDR3 extends over 13 amino acids. Germline loops: CDR1 SGHKS, CDR2 YYEKEE (reference sequence). The CDR3 loop is CASSEQGPGPLHF. The CDR3, as DNA: TGTGCCAGCAGCGAACAGGGACCTGGGCCCCTCCACTTT.